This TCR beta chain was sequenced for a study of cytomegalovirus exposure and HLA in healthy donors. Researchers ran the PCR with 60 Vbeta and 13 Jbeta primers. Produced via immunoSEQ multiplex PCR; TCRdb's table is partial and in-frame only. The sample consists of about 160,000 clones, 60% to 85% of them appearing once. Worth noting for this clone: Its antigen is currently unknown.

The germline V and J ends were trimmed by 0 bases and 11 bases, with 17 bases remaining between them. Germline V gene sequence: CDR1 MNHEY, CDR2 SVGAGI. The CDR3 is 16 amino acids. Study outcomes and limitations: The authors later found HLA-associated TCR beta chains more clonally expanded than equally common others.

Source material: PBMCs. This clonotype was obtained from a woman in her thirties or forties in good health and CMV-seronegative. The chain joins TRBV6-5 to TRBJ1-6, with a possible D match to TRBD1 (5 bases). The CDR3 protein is CASSYSQGSRPPPLHF. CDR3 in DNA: TGTGCCAGCAGTTACTCTCAGGGATCCCGGCCTCCACCCCTCCACTTT.